The rows below give T cell receptor beta chains drawn from one sample of a study of naive and memory T cell subsets. TCRdb re-called the UMI-ligation and nested PCR reads through MiXCR, storing one row per CDR3 protein. The sample records 5,000 or so distinct CDR3 sequences, 7% being singletons. Material: effector memory CD8+ T cells from blood. All receptors derive from a human donor in good health. The CDR3 runs from the conserved cysteine through the conserved F or W. D genes are given only for firm matches. Size values are once, few and many counts, or a class for expanded clones, and some rows have none.

d_call,clone_size,j_call,v_call,cdr3_aa,cdr3_nt
NA,many,TRBJ2-2,TRBV12-3/TRBV12-4,CASSLSPSILVTGELFF,TGTGCCAGCAGTTTATCCCCTAGCATCCTTGTGACCGGGGAGCTGTTTTTT
NA,medium-sized,TRBJ2-1,TRBV6-2/TRBV6-3,CASSWTAGDRTNNEQFF,TGTGCCAGCAGTTGGACCGCGGGGGACAGAACGAACAATGAGCAGTTCTTC
TRBD1,many,TRBJ2-7,TRBV4-2,CASSQEAGGSYEQYF,TGTGCCAGCAGCCAAGAGGCAGGGGGCAGCTACGAGCAGTACTTC
NA,many,TRBJ1-1,TRBV20-1,CSASLREYTEAFF,TGCAGTGCTAGTTTACGGGAGTACACTGAAGCTTTCTTT
NA,medium-sized,TRBJ1-1,TRBV12-3/TRBV12-4,CASSLGDGITEAFF,TGTGCCAGCAGTTTGGGCGATGGGATTACTGAAGCTTTCTTT
NA,many,TRBJ1-4,TRBV4-2,CASSQAMSGGGEKLFF,TGTGCCAGCAGCCAAGCAATGAGTGGTGGCGGGGAAAAACTGTTTTTT
NA,NA,TRBJ2-1,TRBV13,CASSSGSANIEQFF,TGTGCCAGCAGTTCCGGGTCCGCGAATATTGAGCAGTTCTTC
TRBD1,few,TRBJ2-1,TRBV2,CAISGQALYNEQFF,TGTGCCATCTCGGGACAGGCCCTTTACAATGAGCAGTTCTTC
TRBD1,few,TRBJ1-2,TRBV20-1,CSASGGDRVGYGYTF,TGCAGTGCTAGTGGAGGGGACAGGGTCGGCTATGGCTACACCTTC
TRBD2,NA,TRBJ2-3,TRBV20-1,CSARSRELAGPYRTDTQYF,TGCAGTGCTAGATCCCGGGAACTAGCGGGTCCCTATCGCACAGATACGCAGTATTTT
NA,many,TRBJ2-7,TRBV4-3,CASSQEAAGGEYEQYF,TGCGCCAGCAGCCAAGAAGCGGCAGGGGGGGAATACGAGCAGTACTTC
NA,many,TRBJ2-1,TRBV6-4,CASSEAAYNEQFF,TGTGCCAGCAGTGAAGCGGCCTACAATGAGCAGTTCTTC
NA,medium-sized,TRBJ2-7,TRBV27,CASFTSSYEQYF,TGTGCCAGTTTCACGAGCTCCTACGAGCAGTACTTC
TRBD1,many,TRBJ1-2,TRBV24-1,CATSRTGVDGYTF,TGTGCCACCAGCCGAACAGGGGTGGATGGCTACACCTTC
NA,medium-sized,TRBJ1-1,TRBV20-1,CSARGGRQPGMNTEAFF,TGCAGTGCTAGGGGTGGGAGACAGCCCGGCATGAACACTGAAGCTTTCTTT
NA,many,TRBJ1-5,TRBV29-1,CSVAGDGNQPQHF,TGCAGCGTTGCGGGGGACGGCAATCAGCCCCAGCATTTT
NA,many,TRBJ1-4,TRBV7-9,CASTARTGYNEKLFF,TGTGCCAGCACGGCAAGGACCGGGTATAATGAAAAACTGTTTTTT
NA,few,TRBJ2-5,TRBV20-1,CSARDGAGQETQYF,TGCAGTGCTAGGGATGGGGCGGGGCAAGAGACCCAGTACTTC
NA,many,TRBJ2-7,TRBV7-9,CASSLVRPPNPQYEQYF,TGTGCCAGCAGCTTAGTACGACCCCCCAACCCCCAATACGAGCAGTACTTC
NA,medium-sized,TRBJ2-3,TRBV28,CASSLASADTQYF,TGTGCCAGCAGTTTAGCGTCAGCAGATACGCAGTATTTT
TRBD1,NA,TRBJ2-7,TRBV6-1,CASSAETGGSGEQYF,TGTGCCAGCAGTGCCGAGACAGGGGGGTCTGGCGAGCAGTACTTC
NA,NA,TRBJ2-7,TRBV9,CASSPDTRTDNPYEQYF,TGTGCCAGCAGCCCCGACACCCGGACAGATAACCCCTACGAGCAGTACTTC
TRBD2,many,TRBJ2-1,TRBV28,CASRPTSGGASEQFF,TGTGCCAGCAGACCAACTAGCGGGGGGGCCAGTGAGCAGTTCTTC
NA,few,TRBJ2-7,TRBV12-3/TRBV12-4,CASSPRTSGYEQYF,TGTGCCAGCAGTCCTCGTACCTCAGGGTACGAGCAGTACTTC
NA,many,TRBJ2-1,TRBV20-1,CSAAAGLSSYNEQFF,TGCAGTGCTGCGGCGGGCCTCAGCTCCTACAATGAGCAGTTCTTC
NA,many,TRBJ1-6,TRBV20-1,CSARDDRTETSPLHF,TGCAGTGCTAGAGACGACCGGACAGAAACCTCACCCCTCCACTTT
NA,NA,TRBJ1-5,TRBV2,CASSGAGHQPQHF,TGTGCCAGCAGTGGGGCCGGGCATCAGCCCCAGCATTTT
TRBD1,many,TRBJ1-2,TRBV2,CASKTTGNYGYTF,TGTGCCAGCAAGACGACAGGGAACTATGGCTACACCTTC
NA,many,TRBJ1-1,TRBV7-8,CASTRTLRGPLGAFF,TGTGCCAGCACCCGAACCCTCAGGGGCCCTCTTGGAGCTTTCTTT
NA,NA,TRBJ1-6,TRBV6-1,CASSGVSGHGSPLHF,TGTGCCAGCAGTGGGGTTTCGGGACATGGTTCACCCCTCCACTTT
NA,NA,TRBJ2-7,TRBV7-9,CASSSSVRGRVLYEQYF,TGTGCCAGCAGCTCATCGGTCAGGGGCCGGGTACTCTACGAGCAGTACTTC
TRBD2,many,TRBJ2-5,TRBV20-1,CSASGEREESTQETQYF,TGCAGTGCCTCCGGGGAGCGGGAGGAGTCCACACAAGAGACCCAGTACTTC
NA,many,TRBJ2-7,TRBV19,CASSIYEQYF,TGTGCCAGTAGTATCTACGAGCAGTACTTC
NA,few,TRBJ1-1,TRBV7-6,CASSPTSLGNTEAFF,TGTGCCAGCAGTCCTACAAGTCTGGGTAACACTGAAGCTTTCTTT
TRBD2,large,TRBJ2-1,TRBV4-3,CASSQDSGSSYNEQFF,TGCGCCAGCAGCCAAGATAGCGGGAGCTCCTACAATGAGCAGTTCTTC
NA,NA,TRBJ2-5,TRBV28,CASSFRDTSQETQYF,TGTGCCAGCAGTTTCCGGGACACTTCCCAAGAGACCCAGTACTTC
TRBD2,many,TRBJ2-3,TRBV9,CASSSRLAGSNSTQYF,TGTGCCAGCAGCTCCCGACTAGCGGGGTCCAATAGTACGCAGTATTTT
TRBD2,NA,TRBJ2-7,TRBV12-3/TRBV12-4,CASSVAGVRDEQYF,TGTGCCAGCAGTGTAGCGGGAGTACGCGACGAGCAGTACTTC
TRBD2,few,TRBJ2-1,TRBV7-3,CASSVTLAGGHDEQFF,TGTGCCAGCAGCGTCACGCTAGCGGGAGGGCACGATGAGCAGTTCTTC
NA,few,TRBJ2-7,TRBV7-9,CASSLAPGGRYEQYF,TGTGCCAGCAGCTTAGCCCCCGGGGGGCGTTACGAGCAGTACTTC
NA,many,TRBJ2-3,TRBV9,CASSVVPLGQPYTDTQYF,TGTGCCAGCAGCGTAGTCCCCCTCGGACAGCCTTACACAGATACGCAGTATTTT
TRBD2,NA,TRBJ2-3,TRBV6-1,CASSELAGGPDTQYF,TGTGCCAGCAGTGAACTAGCGGGAGGGCCAGATACGCAGTATTTT
TRBD1,large,TRBJ1-1,TRBV20-1,CSSGQGVTEAFF,TGCAGTTCGGGACAGGGTGTTACTGAAGCTTTCTTT
NA,many,TRBJ1-1,TRBV20-1,CSARCTDTEAFF,TGCAGTGCTAGATGTACGGACACTGAAGCTTTCTTT
NA,many,TRBJ1-5,TRBV27,CASTSPDSEPYSNQPQHF,TGTGCCAGCACCTCCCCGGATTCAGAACCGTATAGCAATCAGCCCCAGCATTTT
NA,large,TRBJ2-5,TRBV12-3/TRBV12-4,CASSKPEGETQYF,TGTGCCAGCAGTAAACCGGAGGGGGAGACCCAGTACTTC
NA,many,TRBJ1-5,TRBV6-2/TRBV6-3,CASSEETANQPQHF,TGTGCCAGCTCGGAAGAAACGGCCAATCAGCCCCAGCATTTT
TRBD2,many,TRBJ2-1,TRBV6-4,CASSEGTSDNNEQFF,TGTGCCAGCAGTGAAGGTACTAGCGACAACAATGAGCAGTTCTTC
TRBD1,many,TRBJ1-6,TRBV4-1,CASSPLLDRDYNSPLHF,TGCGCCAGCAGCCCACTTCTCGACAGGGACTATAATTCACCCCTCCACTTT
NA,few,TRBJ1-4,TRBV11-2,CASSLAGGRIEKLFF,TGTGCCAGCAGCTTAGCCGGGGGGCGTATTGAAAAACTGTTTTTT
NA,medium-sized,TRBJ2-7,TRBV20-1,CSARDGDYEQYF,TGCAGTGCTAGGGACGGAGACTACGAGCAGTACTTC
NA,medium-sized,TRBJ1-4,TRBV6-2/TRBV6-3,CASRGLRGGATNEKLFF,TGTGCCAGCAGGGGACTAAGAGGCGGAGCAACTAATGAAAAACTGTTTTTT
NA,NA,TRBJ2-1,TRBV19,CASSPLTNSYNEQFF,TGTGCCAGTAGCCCACTGACGAATTCCTACAATGAGCAGTTCTTC